This TCR beta chain was captured in a study of T cell repertoires in cytomegalovirus infection (dated by TCRdb to the late 2010s). Broadly, across the study: Donor HLA type was relevant to the analysis, as public TCR beta signatures indicated carriage of CMV infection together with the matching HLA type.

This clonotype was seen only a few times. The antigen it binds to is not known. A junction end diverges from the germline sequence, so it may reflect a read error. Study-level results and caveats: Cumulative frequency of public TCR beta family members discriminated carriers of CMV infection plus the relevant HLA type in this cohort and an independent approximately 370-donor cohort. In the ex vivo response, HLA-C-restricted CMV-specific TCR beta clonotypes were dominant, and in two of eight donors the single most frequent clonotype came from this HLA-C-restricted group.

The listed sequencing device is Illumina HiSeq 1500. The public reads were run again by TCRdb, first through fastp at Q25 and then through MiXCR, and only productive beta chains were kept. Rows are combined by CDR3 protein, so each entry shows the most common genes and DNA. Recorded for this sample are some 700,000 distinct CDR3 sequences; roughly a third of them occurred a single time. The ten largest clones represent 2.8% of the sample. CDR1 and CDR2 are drawn from the germline V gene: MGHRA, YSYEKL. Including the terminal cysteine and phenylalanine, the CDR3 comprises 18 residues. Left in the record is the CDR3 DNA by itself, 54 bases read in frame from the first base.

This TCR came from a human donor in good health (CMV status not recorded). Some clones in this sample may be carry-over from other donors' samples. Sequenced: PBMCs. The sequence joins TRBV4-1 to TRBJ2-1; TRBD2 agrees with 9 junctional bases. This receptor has the CDR3 CASKGLAGGISSYNEQFF. In nucleotides, the sequence is TGTGCCAGCAAAGGCTTGGCGGGAGGGATATCTTCCTACAATGAGCAGTTCTTC.